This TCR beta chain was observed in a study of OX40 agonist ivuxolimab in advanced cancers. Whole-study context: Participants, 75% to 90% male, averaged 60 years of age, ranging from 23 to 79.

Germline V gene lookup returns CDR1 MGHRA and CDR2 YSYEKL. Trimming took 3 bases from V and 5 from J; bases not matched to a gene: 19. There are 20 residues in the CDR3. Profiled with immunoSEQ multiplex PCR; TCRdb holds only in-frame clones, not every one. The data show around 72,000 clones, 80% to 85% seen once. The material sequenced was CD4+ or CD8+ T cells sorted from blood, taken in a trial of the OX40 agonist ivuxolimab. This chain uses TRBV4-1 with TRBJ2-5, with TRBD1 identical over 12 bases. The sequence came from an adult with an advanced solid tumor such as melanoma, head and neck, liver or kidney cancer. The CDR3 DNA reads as TGCGCCAGCAGCCACCCCGGGACAGGGGGCATAGGGCCCAACTTGGAGACCCAGTACTTC. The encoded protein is CASSHPGTGGIGPNLETQYF.